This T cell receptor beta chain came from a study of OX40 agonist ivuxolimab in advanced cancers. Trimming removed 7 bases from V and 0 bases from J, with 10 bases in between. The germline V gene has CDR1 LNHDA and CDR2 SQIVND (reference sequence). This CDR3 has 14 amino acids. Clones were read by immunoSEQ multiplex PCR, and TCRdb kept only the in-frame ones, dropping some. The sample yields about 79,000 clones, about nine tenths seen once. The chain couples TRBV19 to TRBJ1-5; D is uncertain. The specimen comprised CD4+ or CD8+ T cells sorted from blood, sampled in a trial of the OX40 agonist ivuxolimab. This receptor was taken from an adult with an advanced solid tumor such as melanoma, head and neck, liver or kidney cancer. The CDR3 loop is CASTGDYSNQPQHF. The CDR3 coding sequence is TGTGCCAGTACTGGGGATTATAGCAATCAGCCCCAGCATTTT.